These 24 T cell receptor beta chains originate from one sample sequenced in a study of metastatic and nonmetastatic thyroid tumors. Each patient went into thyroid surgery without having received any treatment. TCRdb re-clonotyped the PCR reads via MiXCR. The data contain fewer than 25,000 clones, roughly 25% of them singletons. The sample taken for sequencing was blood. Source of these receptors: a male donor with papillary thyroid cancer or a benign thyroid nodule (not recorded which). Some clones in this sample may be carry-over from other donors' samples.

As for this clone: One end of the junction fails to match germline, which may point to a read error. The V gene is TRBV27, the J gene TRBJ2-5; maybe TRBD2 (5 bases). The CDR3 has 14 amino acids. The germline V gene encodes CDR1 MNHEY and CDR2 SMNVEV (reference sequence). Here the CDR3 DNA reads TGTGCCAGTAGTTTATCTAGCCATGGCGAGACCCTGTACTTC. Its protein is CASSLSSHGETLYF.

This chain uses TRBV20-1 with TRBJ2-5; 9 bases match TRBD2. The CDR3 spans 13 residues. Germline V CDR1 and CDR2: DFQATT, SNEGSKA (reference sequence). Germline trimming cut 3 bases from V and 2 bases from J; bases unmatched to any gene: 1. As DNA, the CDR3 is TGCAGTGCTAGTACTAGCGGGCAAGAGACCCAGTACTTC. Translated: CSASTSGQETQYF.

J is TRBJ2-2 and V is TRBV9, with D hard to call. CDR1 and CDR2 (germline): SGDLS, YYNGEE. The V end was cut by 0 bases, the J end by 0 bases, with 9 bases between. This CDR3 is 16 amino acids long. The CDR3 spells CASSVERGANTGELFF. In nucleotides, the CDR3 is TGTGCCAGCAGCGTAGAAAGAGGCGCGAACACCGGGGAGCTGTTTTTT.

This clone was detected only a few times. The CDR3 loop reads CASSLGGIGSQPQHF. CDR3 in DNA: TGTGCCAGCAGCTTGGGGGGGATTGGTAGTCAGCCCCAGCATTTT. The chain links TRBV5-6 to TRBJ1-5, with D maybe TRBD1 (5 bases). Trimming took 0 bases from V and 6 from J, leaving 13 bases between them. The length of the CDR3 is 15 residues. CDR1 and CDR2 from the germline V gene are SGHDT and YYEEEE.

The table lists this clone with a few counts. This chain joins TRBV27 and TRBJ2-7; 7 bases map to TRBD2. The CDR3 runs 15 residues. Germline V CDR1 and CDR2: MNHEY, SMNVEV (reference sequence). V shed 4 bases and J 1 base; nucleotides not matched to a gene: 7. The CDR3 region is CASSSRGGISYEQYF. As DNA, the CDR3 is TGTGCCAGCAGTTCCCGCGGGGGAATTTCCTACGAGCAGTACTTC.

This chain joins TRBV9 and TRBJ1-1; TRBD1 is a possible D gene (5 bases). Deletions cut 0 bases from V and 8 bases from J, with 8 bases between. This CDR3 has 12 residues. CDR1 is SGDLS and CDR2 is YYNGEE in the germline V gene. The CDR3 DNA reads TGTGCCAGCAGCGTAGGAGAGGGGGAAGCTTTCTTT. It is translated as CASSVGEGEAFF. Full variable domain (outside the CDR3, taken from reference TRBV9 and TRBJ1-1): DSGVTQTPKHLITATGQRVTLRCSPRSGDLSVYWYQQSLDQGLQFLIQYYNGEERAKGNILERFSAQQFPDLHSELNLSSLELGDSALYFCASSVGEGEAFFGQGTRLTVV.

The chain employs TRBV12-3 or TRBV12-4 and TRBJ2-1; a possible D gene is TRBD1 (5 bases). CDR3 size: 14 residues. With 3 bases removed from V and 5 bases from J, the gap between germline ends came to 11 bases. The CDR3 reads CASSFGRQNNEQFF. The CDR3 DNA follows: TGTGCCAGCAGTTTTGGCCGACAGAACAATGAGCAGTTCTTC.

This clone was seen repeatedly, ten times or more. The V and J genes are TRBV18 and TRBJ2-5; TRBD1 aligns across 7 bases. Germline V gene lookup returns CDR1 KGHSH and CDR2 LQKENI. The CDR3 runs 14 residues. V shed 3 bases, J shed 3 bases, and the junction held 4 bases outside the gene matches. The CDR3 DNA reads as TGTGCCAGCTCACCGGGCAGGGGGAAAGAGACCCAGTACTTC. It is translated as CASSPGRGKETQYF.

This clone was picked up many times. The gene calls are TRBV6-1 and TRBJ1-4; D not certain. There are 13 residues in the CDR3. CDR1 and CDR2 from the germline V gene are MNHNS and SASEGT. The V gene lost 2 bases and the J gene lost 10 bases, with 11 bases spanning the gap. The chain's CDR3 is CASSEMGSGKLFF. In nucleotides, the CDR3 is TGTGCCAGCAGTGAAATGGGCTCAGGAAAACTGTTTTTT.

By share of the sample, this clone is medium-sized. The chain has TRBV30 and TRBJ1-6, with D possibly TRBD1 on 5 matching bases. The ends were cut back, 7 bases at V and 1 base at J, with 8 bases in the middle. The germline V gene has CDR1 GTSNPN and CDR2 SVGIG (reference sequence). The CDR3 extends over 13 amino acids. The CDR3 spells CASRVSYNSPLHF. The CDR3, as DNA: TGTGCCTCCAGGGTTTCCTATAATTCACCCCTCCACTTT.

This clone has at least ten counts. The CDR3 DNA sequence: TGTGCCAGCTCAGGAGGCGGGAAAATCGAGCAGTACTTC. Its translation: CASSGGGKIEQYF. V usage is TRBV18 and J usage is TRBJ2-7; possible D gene TRBD2, 6 bases. Germline loops: CDR1 KGHSH, CDR2 LQKENI. CDR3 size: 13 residues. The V and J ends lost 5 bases and 6 bases respectively, with 14 bases between them. Based on the CDR3 plus reference TRBV18 and TRBJ2-7, the full variable domain is NAGVMQNPRHLVRRRGQEARLRCSPMKGHSHVYWYRQLPEEGLKFMVYLQKENIIDESGMPKERFSAEFPKEGPSILRIQQVVRGDSAAYFCASSGGGKIEQYFGPGTRLTVT.

The V call is TRBV7-3, the J call TRBJ1-1; D remains ambiguous. Germline V lookup: CDR1 SGHTA, CDR2 FQGTGA. Trimming pared 4 bases from V and 8 bases from J, leaving 14 bases between. The CDR3 runs 13 residues. CDR3 residues: CASSSAYGVEAFF. The CDR3 coding sequence is TGTGCCAGCAGCTCCGCGTATGGAGTGGAAGCTTTCTTT.

At least ten counts were recorded for this clone. V and J are TRBV20-1 and TRBJ1-1; D uncertain. V dropped 0 bases and J dropped 6 bases, with 14 bases sitting between them. Germline CDR1 reads DFQATT; CDR2 reads SNEGSKA (reference sequence). The CDR3 totals 14 residues. CDR3 sequence reads: CSARDKGRTPEAFF. For the CDR3, the DNA is TGCAGTGCTAGAGATAAGGGCCGGACTCCTGAAGCTTTCTTT.

This clone is medium-sized (0.01 to 0.1%) by share. The V and J genes are TRBV10-1 and TRBJ1-1; a possible D gene is TRBD1 (5 bases). Trimming took off 0 bases at V and 1 base at J, with 9 bases between the two ends. The germline V gene encodes CDR1 WNHNN and CDR2 SYGVQD (reference sequence). The CDR3 has 15 amino acids. The CDR3 region has the DNA TGCGCCAGCAGTGAGTCTATGGGGCCGAACACTGAAGCTTTCTTT. It yields the protein CASSESMGPNTEAFF.

The table lists this clone with a few counts. The chain uses TRBV15 and TRBJ2-5; D uncertain. This CDR3 contains 11 residues. Germline values: CDR1 LNHNV, CDR2 YYDKDF (reference sequence). The germline V and J ends were trimmed by 4 bases and 1 base, with 1 base remaining between them. CDR3 sequence: CATSTQETQYF. For the CDR3, the DNA is TGTGCCACCAGCACCCAAGAGACCCAGTACTTC.

This clone is judged medium-sized. This chain connects TRBV27 to TRBJ2-3, with TRBD1 matching over 9 bases. The V gene end was trimmed by 3 bases and the J gene end by 4 bases; junction bases not matched to a gene: 2. The CDR3 runs to 14 residues. Looked up from germline, CDR1 is MNHEY and CDR2 is SMNVEV (reference sequence). The CDR3 spells CASSFTGGPDTQYF. The CDR3, as DNA: TGTGCCAGCAGTTTCACAGGGGGCCCAGATACGCAGTATTTT.

This clone is termed medium-sized. The chain links TRBV27 to TRBJ1-1, with 9 bases identical to TRBD1. CDR1 is MNHEY, CDR2 SMNVEV, per germline (reference sequence). The CDR3 sequence is 14 residues long. V lost 7 bases and J lost 3; bases outside the gene matches: 6. The CDR3 loop reads CASTLTGGDTEAFF. The CDR3 bases are TGTGCCAGCACACTGACAGGGGGAGACACTGAAGCTTTCTTT.

This clone appeared many times. The chain links TRBV2 to TRBJ2-1, with 8 bases matching TRBD1. Germline lookup yields CDR1 SNHLY and CDR2 FYNNEI. The CDR3 contains 16 residues. The junction had 14 bases not matched to a gene; V was cut back by 6 bases and J by 7 bases. In DNA form, the CDR3 reads TGTGCCAGCAGGCTCCCCCTGGGGGACAGGATGAATGAGCAGTTCTTC. As protein: CASRLPLGDRMNEQFF.

In this sample, this clone is medium-sized. The chain links TRBV11-2 to TRBJ1-1; no clear D. The CDR3 has 14 residues. V lost 1 base and J lost 4, with 10 bases in between. Germline CDR1 reads SGHAT; CDR2 reads FQNNGV. CDR3 nucleotide sequence: TGTGCCAGCAGCTTAGTTTTTGGAGGCACTGAAGCTTTCTTT. Its translation: CASSLVFGGTEAFF.

This clone ranks as medium-sized. The rearrangement links TRBV6-1 to TRBJ2-3; D not certain. CDR3 length: 14 amino acids. With 7 bases removed from V and 2 bases from J, the gap between germline ends came to 13 bases. Germline loops: CDR1 MNHNS, CDR2 SASEGT. In DNA, the CDR3 is TGTGCCAGCACCGACGGCGGTTACACAGATACGCAGTATTTT. Translation: CASTDGGYTDTQYF.

V and J are TRBV7-8 and TRBJ2-2; 12 nucleotides align to TRBD2. The CDR3 extends over 18 amino acids. The V gene end was trimmed by 3 bases and the J gene end by 7 bases; junction bases not matched to a gene: 12. Germline V lookup: CDR1 SGHVS, CDR2 FQNEAQ. In DNA, the CDR3 is TGTGCCAGCAGCTTCACTAGCGGGGGGAAGAAAGCGAACGGGGAGCTGTTTTTT. Protein: CASSFTSGGKKANGELFF. Using reference TRBV7-8 and TRBJ2-2 for the parts outside the CDR3, the full variable domain is GAGVSQSPRYKVAKRGQDVALRCDPISGHVSLFWYQQALGQGPEFLTYFQNEAQLDKSGLPSDRFFAERPEGSVSTLKIQRTQQEDSAVYLCASSFTSGGKKANGELFFGEGSRLTVL.

The chain joins TRBV28 to TRBJ2-7, with 10 positions matching TRBD1. Trimming removed 6 bases from V and 1 base from J; junction bases left unmatched: 15. CDR1 MDHEN and CDR2 SYDVKM come from the germline V gene. The CDR3 length is 18 residues. This chain's CDR3 is CASSLTGTGAFPSYEQYF. CDR3 nucleotide sequence: TGTGCCAGCAGCTTGACCGGGACAGGGGCCTTTCCTTCCTACGAGCAGTACTTC. Filled out from reference TRBV28 and TRBJ2-7, the complete variable domain reads DVKVTQSSRYLVKRTGEKVFLECVQDMDHENMFWYRQDPGLGLRLIYFSYDVKMKEKGDIPEGYSVSREKKERFSLILESASTNQTSMYLCASSLTGTGAFPSYEQYFGPGTRLTVT.

The rearrangement links TRBV6-5 to TRBJ2-3; 8 positions agree with TRBD2. Losses at the gene ends were 0 bases for V and 4 bases for J; bases not matched to a gene: 9. The germline CDR1 and CDR2 sequences are MNHEY and SVGAGI. The CDR3 covers 17 residues. The DNA for the CDR3 is TGTGCCAGCAGTTACTCGGCCTCCGGGGGGGCTCCAGATACGCAGTATTTT. Amino acids: CASSYSASGGAPDTQYF.

The chain carries TRBV28 and TRBJ2-7, with D possibly matching TRBD1 (6 bases). Trimming took off 5 bases at V and 5 bases at J, with 19 bases between the two ends. Germline CDR1 and CDR2: MDHEN and SYDVKM. This CDR3 is 15 amino acids long. The CDR3 here is CASSTNRGFGDEQYF. CDR3 DNA sequence: TGTGCCAGCAGTACCAATAGGGGGTTCGGGGACGAGCAGTACTTC.